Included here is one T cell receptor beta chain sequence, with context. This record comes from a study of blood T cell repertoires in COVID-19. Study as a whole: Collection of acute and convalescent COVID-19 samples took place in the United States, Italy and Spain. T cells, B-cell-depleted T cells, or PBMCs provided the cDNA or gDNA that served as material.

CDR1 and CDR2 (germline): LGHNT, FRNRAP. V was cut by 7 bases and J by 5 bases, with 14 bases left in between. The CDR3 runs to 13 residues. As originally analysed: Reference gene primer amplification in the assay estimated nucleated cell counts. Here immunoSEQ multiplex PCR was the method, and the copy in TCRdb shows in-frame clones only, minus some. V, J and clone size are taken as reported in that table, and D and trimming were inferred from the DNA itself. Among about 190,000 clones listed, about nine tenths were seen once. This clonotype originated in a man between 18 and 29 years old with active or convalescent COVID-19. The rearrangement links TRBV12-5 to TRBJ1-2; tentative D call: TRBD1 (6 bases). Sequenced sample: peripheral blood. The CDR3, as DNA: TGTGCTAGTGCCCAGGGGTTTCGGTATGGCTACACCTTC. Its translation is CASAQGFRYGYTF.